The next 5 T cell receptor beta chains were all read from a single sample in a study of spatial heterogeneity in lung cancer (dated by TCRdb to about 2019). The time point label of this sample denotes: sample taken at primary tumor resection. TCR sequencing used whole RNA extracted from tumor and nontumor lung tissue, or from cryopreserved PBMC samples, without cell sorting. The library was prepared using 5' RACE. TCRdb shows the sequencer as NextSeq 500. TCRdb reprocessing: public reads trimmed at Q25 with fastp, clones called with MiXCR, in-frame beta chains kept. Identical CDR3 proteins give one entry, which carries the most common genes and DNA. The sample table contains tens of thousands of distinct CDR3 sequences; only one count was recorded for over 9.5% of them. The ten top clones hold about 41% of the sample. Material: PBMCs, obtained at surgery. These TCRs come from a male donor with early-stage non-small cell lung cancer.

The chain employs TRBV27 and TRBJ2-3; 9 positions agree with TRBD2. This CDR3 region has 17 residues. The V segment lost 6 bases and the J segment 2 bases; nucleotides outside the gene matches: 12. In germline, CDR1 is MNHEY, CDR2 SMNVEV (reference sequence). As DNA, the CDR3 is TGTGCCAGCAGCCGGTCAATAGCGGGAGTTCCCACAGATACGCAGTATTTT. Translated: CASSRSIAGVPTDTQYF.

J is TRBJ2-2 and V is TRBV27, with a tentative D call TRBD2 (6 bases). Between the trimmed V and J ends, which lost 4 bases and 7 bases, there was a span of 10 bases. Germline lookup yields CDR1 MNHEY and CDR2 SMNVEV (reference sequence). The CDR3 length is 13 residues. The CDR3 DNA follows: TGTGCCAGCAGTTCCCCAGCGGGCGGGGAGCTGTTTTTT. This translates into CASSSPAGGELFF.

Notes on this clonotype: This may arise from a read error, as a much more abundant clone is one base away. The chain recombines TRBV7-2 with TRBJ2-2; D remains unclear. The germline CDR1 and CDR2 sequences are SGHTA and FQGNSA. V lost 3 bases and J lost 1, with 15 bases in between. CDR3 length: 17 residues. The CDR3 DNA follows: TGTGCCAGCAGCTTGAGGTCCCGGGCAGGGAACACCGGGGAGCTGTTTTTT. As protein: CASSLRSRAGNTGELFF.

The rearrangement links TRBV2 to TRBJ2-7; D ambiguous. The germline V and J ends were trimmed by 7 bases and 3 bases, with 10 bases remaining between them. Germline CDR1 reads SNHLY; CDR2 reads FYNNEI. The length of the CDR3 is 12 residues. The CDR3 nucleotides are TGTGCCAGCACGAAGGATAACTACGAGCAGTACTTC. Its protein is CASTKDNYEQYF.

The chain uses TRBV6-2 or TRBV6-3 and TRBJ2-3; D is perhaps TRBD2 (5 bases). The CDR3 extends over 13 amino acids. Germline CDR1 is MNHEY and CDR2 is SVGEGT. V was cut by 6 bases and J by 4 bases, with 11 bases left in between. CDR3 in amino acids: CASRTSGADTQYF. Written as DNA, the CDR3 is TGTGCCAGCAGAACGTCCGGGGCAGATACGCAGTATTTT.